This TCR beta chain was sequenced in a study of beta chain features in type 1 diabetes. Study-wide findings and caveats: PCR might show a preference for shorter templates, equally across patients and controls.

Investigators reverse transcribed all isolated RNA, so they sequenced expressed TCRB transcripts. Sequencing used immunoSEQ multiplex PCR; TCRdb keeps in-frame clones, though not all of them. The sample holds some 180,000 clones, roughly an eighth seen once. Looked up from germline, CDR1 is MNHEY and CDR2 is SMNVEV (reference sequence). Trimming removed 8 bases from V and 6 bases from J; junction bases left unmatched: 14. This CDR3 is built from 16 residues. On this clone: Antigen: not known.

A sort by CD45RO/CCR7/CD25/CD127/CD95/CD27 yielded CD4+ naive, central memory, regulatory and stem cell-like memory cells. The genes are TRBV27 and TRBJ2-1; 9 nucleotides align to TRBD2. This TCR derives from a young woman in good health. Sequencing input: central memory CD4+ T cells from blood. The CDR3 loop reads CASGLRSGSRFNEQFF. The CDR3 nucleotides are TGTGCCAGCGGGTTACGTAGCGGGAGCCGGTTCAATGAGCAGTTCTTC.